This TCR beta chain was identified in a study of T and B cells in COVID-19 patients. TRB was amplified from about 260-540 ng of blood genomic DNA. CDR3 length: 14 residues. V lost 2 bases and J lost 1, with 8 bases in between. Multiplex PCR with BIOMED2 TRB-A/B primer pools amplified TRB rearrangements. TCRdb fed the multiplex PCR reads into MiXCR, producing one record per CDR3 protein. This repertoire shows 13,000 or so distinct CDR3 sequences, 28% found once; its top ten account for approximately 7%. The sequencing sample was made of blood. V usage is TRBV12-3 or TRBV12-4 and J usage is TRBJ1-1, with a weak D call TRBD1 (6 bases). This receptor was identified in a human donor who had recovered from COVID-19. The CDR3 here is CASSLRGGNTEAFF. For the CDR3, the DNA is TGTGCCAGCAGTTTAAGGGGGGGGAACACTGAAGCTTTCTTT.